These 3 T cell receptor beta chains came from one sample sequenced in a study of identical twins. TCRdb fed the 5' RACE reads into MiXCR, producing one record per CDR3 protein. The table has under 250,000 distinct CDR3 sequences, approximately 6.8% seen once; the top ten hold around 5%. These data were likewise used in another study, on yellow fever vaccine responses in identical twins.

Sample: CD8+ T cells sorted from blood. The receptor set was obtained from a woman aged 18-30 years in good health.

This clonotype has ten or more counts. The rearrangement links TRBV4-1 to TRBJ1-2; D gene unclear. The CDR3 consists of 18 residues. The germline V and J ends were trimmed by 0 bases and 6 bases, with 23 bases remaining between them. The germline CDR1 and CDR2 sequences are MGHRA and YSYEKL. CDR3 sequence: CASSQEAIQALPGDGYTF. For the CDR3, the DNA is TGCGCCAGCAGCCAAGAGGCGATACAAGCACTACCCGGCGATGGCTACACCTTC.

This clonotype was picked up many times. The chain joins TRBV7-8 to TRBJ2-7, with 10 bases that match TRBD2. Trimming cost V 5 bases and J 3 bases; bases outside gene matches: 4. Germline V gives CDR1 SGHVS, CDR2 FQNEAQ. This CDR3 is 14 amino acids long. DNA for the CDR3: TGTGCCAGCAGCCTAGGACTAGCGGACTACGAGCAGTACGTC. This gives the protein CASSLGLADYEQYV.

The rearrangement joins TRBV7-8 to TRBJ2-3; 9 bases line up with TRBD2. Germline V gene lookup returns CDR1 SGHVS and CDR2 FQNEAQ. This CDR3 has 20 residues. The ends lost 5 bases at V and 2 bases at J; junction bases unmatched: 20. CDR3 region: CASSHLRGAGGPPHTDTQYF. The DNA of the CDR3 is TGTGCCAGCAGCCATCTACGTGGCGCGGGGGGGCCTCCCCACACAGATACGCAGTATTTT.